This T cell receptor (beta chain) was captured by sequencing in a study of blood T cell repertoires in COVID-19. At the level of the study: Spain, Italy and the United States supplied samples that represented acute and convalescent COVID-19. T cells, B-cell-depleted T cells, or PBMCs supplied cDNA or gDNA.

In the original workflow: Estimates of nucleated cell counts were drawn from the amplification of reference gene primers. TCRdb's table, derived via immunoSEQ multiplex PCR, lists solely in-frame clones and lacks some. V, J and clone size are those of that table, while D and trimming were read from the DNA. The sample lists around 260,000 clones; 86% were seen once. The CDR3 totals 17 residues. CDR1 is MNHNS, CDR2 SASEGT, per germline. The V gene lost 3 bases and the J gene lost 0 bases, with 15 bases spanning the gap. Source material: peripheral blood. This TCR came from a woman in her 30s with active or convalescent COVID-19. The V gene is TRBV6-1, the J gene TRBJ1-3, with D uncertain. In DNA, the CDR3 is TGTGCCAGCAGTGAGAGCCTCTGGACTAGCTCTGGAAACACCATATATTTT. Protein sequence: CASSESLWTSSGNTIYF.